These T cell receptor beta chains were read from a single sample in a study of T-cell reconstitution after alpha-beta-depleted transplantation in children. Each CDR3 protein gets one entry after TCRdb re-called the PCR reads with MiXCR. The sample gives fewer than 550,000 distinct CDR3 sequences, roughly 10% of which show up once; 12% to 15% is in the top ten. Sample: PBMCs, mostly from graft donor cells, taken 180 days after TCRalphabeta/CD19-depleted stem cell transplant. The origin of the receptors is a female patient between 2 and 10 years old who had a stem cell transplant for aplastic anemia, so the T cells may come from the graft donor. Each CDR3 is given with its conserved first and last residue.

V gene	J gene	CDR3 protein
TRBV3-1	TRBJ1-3	CASSLGSVGNTIYF
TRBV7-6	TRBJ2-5	CASSLVPEETQYF
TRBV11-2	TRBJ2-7	CASSLYGVHVAGGVVEQYF
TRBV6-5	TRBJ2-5	CASSYSGLAGFGETQYF
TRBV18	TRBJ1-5	CASSPSQGANQPQHF
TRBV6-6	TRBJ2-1	CAASGRGAGEQFF
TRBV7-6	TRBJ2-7	CASIAGLGGEQYF
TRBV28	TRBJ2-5	CASSLTGRYTQYF
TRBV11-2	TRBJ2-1	CASSYGLAGGPLQTNEQFF
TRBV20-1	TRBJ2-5	CSAPKFPGTEETQYF
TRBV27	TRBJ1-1	CASSVGTGAIRTEAFF
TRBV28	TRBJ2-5	CASSWGTGGGETQYF
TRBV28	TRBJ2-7	CASSEVGQGAYEQYF
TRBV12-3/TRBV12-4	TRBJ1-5	CASTLTVYSNQPQHF
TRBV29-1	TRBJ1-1	CSVDADRDTEAFF
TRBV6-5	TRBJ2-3	CASSYSSGTGFANTQYF